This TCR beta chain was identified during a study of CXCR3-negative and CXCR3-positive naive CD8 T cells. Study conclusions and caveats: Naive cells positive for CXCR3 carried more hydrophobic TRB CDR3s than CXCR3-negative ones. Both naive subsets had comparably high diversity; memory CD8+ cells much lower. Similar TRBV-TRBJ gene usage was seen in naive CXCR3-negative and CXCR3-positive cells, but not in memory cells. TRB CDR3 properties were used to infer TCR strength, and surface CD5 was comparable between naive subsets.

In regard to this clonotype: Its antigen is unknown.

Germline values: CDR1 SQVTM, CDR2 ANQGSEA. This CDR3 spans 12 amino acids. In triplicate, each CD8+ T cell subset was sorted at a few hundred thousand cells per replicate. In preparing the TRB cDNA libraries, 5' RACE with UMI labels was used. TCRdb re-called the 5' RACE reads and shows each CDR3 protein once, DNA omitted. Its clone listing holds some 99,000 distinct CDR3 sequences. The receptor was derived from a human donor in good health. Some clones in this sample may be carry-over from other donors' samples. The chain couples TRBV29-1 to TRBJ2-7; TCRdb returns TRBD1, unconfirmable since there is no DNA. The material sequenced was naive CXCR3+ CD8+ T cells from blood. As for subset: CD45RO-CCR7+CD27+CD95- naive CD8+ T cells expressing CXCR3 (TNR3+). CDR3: CSVEGRSYEQYF.